This T cell receptor beta chain was documented in a study of T cell responses to AZD1222 COVID-19 vaccine. Trimming took 3 bases from V and 8 from J, leaving 16 bases between them. The CDR3 has 14 residues. Germline loops: CDR1 MNHEY, CDR2 SMNVEV (reference sequence). The method was immunoSEQ multiplex PCR; TCRdb's version includes in-frame clones alone and lacks a portion of them. The sample comprises some 36,000 clones, approximately 88% of which are singletons, and 5.5% to 8% rests with the top ten. The TCR was taken from an adult in good health. The sample in question was peripheral blood, obtained on day 0 of AZD1222 vaccination. The chain carries TRBV27 and TRBJ1-2; D remains ambiguous. The CDR3 protein is CASSFRWQDQGYTF. The CDR3 DNA reads TGTGCCAGCAGTTTTCGCTGGCAGGATCAAGGCTACACCTTC.